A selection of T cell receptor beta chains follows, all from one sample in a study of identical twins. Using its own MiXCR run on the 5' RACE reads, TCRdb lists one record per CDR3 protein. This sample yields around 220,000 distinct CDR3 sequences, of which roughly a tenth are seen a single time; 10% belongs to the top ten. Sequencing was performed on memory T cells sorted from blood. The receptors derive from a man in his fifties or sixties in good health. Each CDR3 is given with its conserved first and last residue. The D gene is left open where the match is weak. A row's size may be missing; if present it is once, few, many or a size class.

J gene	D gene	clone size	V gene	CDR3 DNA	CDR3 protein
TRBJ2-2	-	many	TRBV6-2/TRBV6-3	TGTGCCAGCAGAATAGGAGGGGGACCCGGGGAGCTGTTTTTT	CASRIGGGPGELFF
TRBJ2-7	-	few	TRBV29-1	TGCAGCGTTGCGTTGCGGGCCACCTACGAGCAGTACTTC	CSVALRATYEQYF
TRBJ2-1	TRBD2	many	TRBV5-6	TGTGCCAGCAGCTTACCGGGACTAGCGGTTTCCTACAATGAGCAGTTCTTC	CASSLPGLAVSYNEQFF
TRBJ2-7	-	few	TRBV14	TGTGCCAGCAGCCAAGATGGAGGGTTGGGGTCGCCCTATCGCGGAGGGGACTCCTACGAGCAGTACTTC	CASSQDGGLGSPYRGGDSYEQYF
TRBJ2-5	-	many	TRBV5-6	TGTGCCAGCAGCTGGGGAGAAGAGACCCAGTACTTC	CASSWGEETQYF
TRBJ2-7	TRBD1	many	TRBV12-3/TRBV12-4	TGTGCCAGCAGAGACAGCTTTACAGGGGCCGAGCAGTACTTC	CASRDSFTGAEQYF
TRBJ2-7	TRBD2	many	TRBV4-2	TGTGCCAGCAGCCCCGGCGCCTTGGCGGGAGTACACGAGCAGTACTTC	CASSPGALAGVHEQYF
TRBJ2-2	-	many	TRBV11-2	TGTGCCAGCAGCTTAAGTTCCGGGACCGGGGAGCTGTTTTTT	CASSLSSGTGELFF
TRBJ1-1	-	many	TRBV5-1	TGCGCCAGCAGCTTGGATATAGTCCCTGCGGGCACTGAAGCTTTCTTT	CASSLDIVPAGTEAFF
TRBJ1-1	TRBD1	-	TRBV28	TGTGCCAGCAGTATGACAGGGGGCGGTGTGAACACTGAAGCTTTCTTT	CASSMTGGGVNTEAFF
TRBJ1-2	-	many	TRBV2	TGTGCCAGCAGTGATGGACAGTTCTATGGCTACACCTTC	CASSDGQFYGYTF
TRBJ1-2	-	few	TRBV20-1	TGCAGTGCTAGTACGTTGCCAGACGGCGGCTACACCTTC	CSASTLPDGGYTF
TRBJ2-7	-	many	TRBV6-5	TGTGCCAGCAGCCTACAGGGTAAAGAGCAGTACTTC	CASSLQGKEQYF
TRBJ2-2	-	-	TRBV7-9	TGTGCCAGCAGCCCCGGACAAAAGAACACCGGGGAGCTGTTTTTT	CASSPGQKNTGELFF
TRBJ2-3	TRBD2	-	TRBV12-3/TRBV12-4	TGTGCCAGCAGTTACATAGGACTAGCGGGGCAAGGGGGGACAGATACGCAGTATTTT	CASSYIGLAGQGGTDTQYF
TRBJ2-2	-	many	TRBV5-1	TGCGCCAGCAGCTTGGCCCCCGGGGAGCTGTTTTTT	CASSLAPGELFF
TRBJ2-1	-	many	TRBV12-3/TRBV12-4	TGTGCCAGCAGAGAGAACAATGAGCAGTTCTTC	CASRENNEQFF
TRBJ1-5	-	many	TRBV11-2	TGTGCCAGCAGCACCGACCTTAATCAGCCCCAGCATTTT	CASSTDLNQPQHF
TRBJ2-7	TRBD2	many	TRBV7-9	TGTGCCAGCAGCTTAGCGGGGACTAGCGGGACCTACGAGCAGTACTTC	CASSLAGTSGTYEQYF
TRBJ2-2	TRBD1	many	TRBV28	TGTGCCAGCCGGGACAGCCGAATCCCGAACACCGGGGAGCTGTTTTTT	CASRDSRIPNTGELFF
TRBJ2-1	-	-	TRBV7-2	TGTGCCAGCAGCTTAGACTACAGAAGCTACAATGAGCAGTTCTTC	CASSLDYRSYNEQFF
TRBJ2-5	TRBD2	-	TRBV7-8	TGTGCCAGCAGCACCCGACTAGCGGGGCAGCCTAAAGAGACCCAGTACTTC	CASSTRLAGQPKETQYF
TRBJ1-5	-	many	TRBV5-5	TGTGCCAGCAGCTGGGGGAATAGCAATCAGCCCCAGCATTTT	CASSWGNSNQPQHF
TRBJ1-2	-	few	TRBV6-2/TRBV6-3	TGTGCCAGCAGTTATATTAGGGGCCCAGAAGAGGTCTATGGCTACACCTTC	CASSYIRGPEEVYGYTF
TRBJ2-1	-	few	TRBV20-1	TGCAGTGCTAGACTAGACAATGAGCAGTTCTTC	CSARLDNEQFF
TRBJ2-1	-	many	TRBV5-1	TGCGCCAGCAGCTTGGCCGGGAATGAGCAGTTCTTC	CASSLAGNEQFF
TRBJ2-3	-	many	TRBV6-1	TGTGCCAGCAGTGAACGGGGAGGACCAGATACGCAGTATTTT	CASSERGGPDTQYF